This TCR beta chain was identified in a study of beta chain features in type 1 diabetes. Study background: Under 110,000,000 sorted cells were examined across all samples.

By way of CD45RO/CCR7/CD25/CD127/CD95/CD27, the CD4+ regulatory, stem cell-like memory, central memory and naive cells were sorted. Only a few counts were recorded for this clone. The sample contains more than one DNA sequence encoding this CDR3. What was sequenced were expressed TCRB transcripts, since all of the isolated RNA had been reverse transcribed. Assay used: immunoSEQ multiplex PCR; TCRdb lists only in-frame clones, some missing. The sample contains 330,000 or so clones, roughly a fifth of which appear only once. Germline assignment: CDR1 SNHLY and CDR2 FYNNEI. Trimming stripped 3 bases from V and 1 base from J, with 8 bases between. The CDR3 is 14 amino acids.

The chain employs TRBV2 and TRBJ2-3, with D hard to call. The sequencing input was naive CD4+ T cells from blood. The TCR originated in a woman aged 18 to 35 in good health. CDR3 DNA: TGTGCCAGCAGTGACAGAACAGGCACAGATACGCAGTATTTT. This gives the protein CASSDRTGTDTQYF.